A selection of T cell receptor beta chains follows, all from one sample in a study of vaccination effects on CD4 cells after COVID-19. Generated by immunoSEQ multiplex PCR, the TCRdb table keeps only in-frame clones and is missing some. The sample yields about 57,000 clones, 78% seen once. Their cognate antigens are unknown. Sample: CD4+ T cells from PBMCs cultured without peptide, taken after COVID-19 vaccination. The receptors originated from a human donor who received a COVID-19 vaccine. The CDR3 runs from the conserved cysteine through the conserved F or W.

V gene	J gene	CDR3 protein
TRBV18	TRBJ2-3	CASSPSSTDTQYF
TRBV6-4	TRBJ1-5	CASSDSSGTQHF
TRBV3-1/TRBV3-2	TRBJ2-6	CAGGTAGANVLTF
TRBV3-1/TRBV3-2	TRBJ1-6	CASSQVSGYSSPLHF
TRBV30	TRBJ2-7	CAWRSASYEQYF
TRBV11-2	TRBJ2-3	CASSLESGGPSPQYF
TRBV2	TRBJ1-5	CASGSTGYSNQPQHF
TRBV28	TRBJ2-7	CASLGGGRYEQYF
TRBV3-1/TRBV3-2	TRBJ1-1	CASSPPAGSGNTEAFF
TRBV7-3	TRBJ2-7	CASSLTFRTAPYEQYF
TRBV7-2	TRBJ2-3	CASSTLAGGPDTQYF
TRBV28	TRBJ1-5	CASSTQGARINQPQHF
TRBV5-1	TRBJ1-1	CASSGIFQGAEAFF
TRBV27	TRBJ2-7	CASTRRTGPYEQYF
TRBV7-9	TRBJ1-1	CASSFGRGEAFF
TRBV7-2	TRBJ2-7	CASSLPPGQGGQYF
TRBV27	TRBJ2-3	CAISDSGSYTDTQYF
TRBV5-4	TRBJ2-7	CASSLGAGGPTYEQYF
TRBV19	TRBJ1-1	CASSMWARAKGSEAFF
TRBV19	TRBJ1-1	CASSVTRGSTEAFF
TRBV7-9	TRBJ2-2	CASSPLLGAFTGELFF